These T cell receptor beta chains were read from a single sample in a study of blood T cell repertoires in COVID-19. TCRdb keeps only in-frame clones here, not all; method: immunoSEQ multiplex PCR. The table has just over 90,000 clones, 85% to 90% seen once. Material: peripheral blood. The receptors derive from a human donor with active COVID-19. The donor label of this sample is uncertain. CDR3s include the opening cysteine and the closing phenylalanine or tryptophan. D genes are given only for firm matches. Where a row states a size, it is once, few, many or the class of an expanded clone; other rows omit it.

size: NA; V: TRBV9; J: TRBJ1-6; D: NA; CDR3: CASSARGSSYNSPLHF; DNA: TGTGCCAGCAGCGCGCGAGGGAGCTCCTATAATTCACCCCTCCACTTT
size: once; V: TRBV29-1; J: TRBJ1-1; D: NA; CDR3: CSVVERVNTEAFF; DNA: TGCAGCGTTGTGGAGAGGGTGAACACTGAAGCTTTCTTT
size: NA; V: TRBV5-6; J: TRBJ2-3; D: NA; CDR3: CASSLEDRADTQYF; DNA: TGTGCCAGCAGCTTAGAGGACAGAGCAGATACGCAGTATTTT
size: once; V: TRBV13; J: TRBJ2-2; D: TRBD2; CDR3: CASSYSKTSGGTTGELFF; DNA: TGTGCCAGCAGCTACTCAAAAACTAGCGGGGGTACCACCGGGGAGCTGTTTTTT
size: NA; V: TRBV7-2; J: TRBJ1-5; D: NA; CDR3: CASSLGSDSNQPQHF; DNA: TGTGCCAGCAGCTTAGGGAGTGATAGCAATCAGCCCCAGCATTTT
size: NA; V: TRBV9; J: TRBJ2-7; D: NA; CDR3: CASSVDYSSYEQYF; DNA: TGTGCCAGCAGCGTAGACTATAGCTCCTACGAGCAGTACTTC
size: NA; V: TRBV30; J: TRBJ1-1; D: NA; CDR3: CASPRGYRNTEAFF; DNA: TGTGCCTCCCCCCGGGGATACCGCAACACTGAAGCTTTCTTT
size: NA; V: TRBV5-1; J: TRBJ2-7; D: NA; CDR3: CASSSGQITYEQYF; DNA: TGCGCCAGCAGCTCTGGACAGATTACCTACGAGCAGTACTTC
size: few; V: TRBV7-2; J: TRBJ2-3; D: NA; CDR3: CASSSLPDTQYF; DNA: TGTGCCAGCAGCTCACTCCCAGATACGCAGTATTTT
size: medium-sized; V: TRBV14; J: TRBJ2-1; D: NA; CDR3: CASSPMGRWSEQFF; DNA: TGTGCCAGCAGCCCAATGGGCAGGTGGTCTGAGCAGTTCTTC
size: NA; V: TRBV5-4; J: TRBJ1-1; D: NA; CDR3: CASSHGTHTEAFF; DNA: TGTGCCAGCAGCCACGGGACACACACTGAAGCTTTCTTT
size: NA; V: TRBV5-1; J: TRBJ2-7; D: NA; CDR3: CASSLGTRDVKEQYF; DNA: TGCGCCAGCAGCTTGGGGACCCGGGATGTGAAGGAGCAGTACTTC
size: NA; V: TRBV6-1; J: TRBJ2-1; D: TRBD2; CDR3: CASSEAPRGLAVPERNEQFF; DNA: TGTGCCAGCAGTGAGGCCCCAAGAGGACTAGCGGTTCCAGAAAGGAATGAGCAGTTCTTC
size: NA; V: TRBV7-2; J: TRBJ2-3; D: NA; CDR3: CASSLGGLDTQYF; DNA: TGTGCCAGCAGCCTCGGGGGTTTAGATACGCAGTATTTT
size: NA; V: TRBV5-4; J: TRBJ2-2; D: TRBD2; CDR3: CASSPTLAGANTGELFF; DNA: TGTGCCAGCAGCCCAACCCTAGCGGGCGCGAACACCGGGGAGCTGTTTTTT
size: NA; V: TRBV11-2; J: TRBJ2-5; D: NA; CDR3: CASSFDSTRVGTQYF; DNA: TGTGCCAGCAGTTTTGACAGCACTCGTGTTGGGACCCAGTACTTC
size: NA; V: TRBV5-4; J: TRBJ2-5; D: NA; CDR3: CASSLKGLQQETQYF; DNA: TGTGCCAGCAGCTTGAAGGGACTCCAGCAAGAGACCCAGTACTTC
size: NA; V: TRBV5-1; J: TRBJ1-5; D: TRBD1; CDR3: CASSLHPGQGSNQPQHF; DNA: TGCGCCAGCAGCCTCCACCCGGGACAGGGAAGCAATCAGCCCCAGCATTTT
size: NA; V: TRBV30; J: TRBJ1-6; D: TRBD1; CDR3: CAWGDRVLHF; DNA: TGTGCCTGGGGAGACAGGGTCCTCCACTTT
size: NA; V: TRBV18; J: TRBJ2-2; D: NA; CDR3: CASSPMGGLDTGELFF; DNA: TGTGCCAGCTCACCGATGGGAGGTTTGGACACCGGGGAGCTGTTTTTT
size: NA; V: TRBV19; J: TRBJ1-5; D: TRBD1; CDR3: CASRLRDRGLDQPQHF; DNA: TGTGCCAGTAGGTTGCGGGACAGGGGGCTCGATCAGCCCCAGCATTTT
size: NA; V: TRBV7-6; J: TRBJ2-7; D: TRBD2; CDR3: CASSLVGTSGGSPYEQYF; DNA: TGTGCCAGCAGCTTAGTCGGGACTAGCGGGGGGTCACCCTACGAGCAGTACTTC
size: NA; V: TRBV25-1; J: TRBJ1-1; D: NA; CDR3: CASSESGLGNTEAFF; DNA: TGTGCCAGCAGTGAATCAGGGTTAGGTAACACTGAAGCTTTCTTT